One sample yielded the 13 T cell receptor beta chains listed below, sequenced in a study of T cells in Graves' hyperthyroidism and ophthalmopathy. RNA transcripts provided the source from which TCR beta CDR3 regions were amplified. During a first-round RT-PCR of the TCR CDR3, the HTBI primer set was used. MiXCR was run by TCRdb on the multiplex PCR reads, yielding one entry per CDR3 protein. The data contain 500,000 to 750,000 distinct CDR3 sequences, over 12% of them singletons. Sample: blood. The receptors shown here come from a woman aged 18 to 35 with Graves' ophthalmopathy.

On this clonotype itself: A read error may be the cause here, since a much bigger clone is one base away. The rearrangement links TRBV27 to TRBJ1-1; perhaps TRBD1 as D (5 bases). Per germline, CDR1 MNHEY and CDR2 SMNVEV (reference sequence). Trimming took 4 bases from V and 1 from J, leaving 10 bases between them. The length of the CDR3 is 14 residues. CDR3 loop: CASSYTRGNTEAFF. CDR3 DNA: TGTGCCAGCAGTTACACGAGGGGGAACACTGAAGCTTTCTTT.

This clonotype was recorded many times. This chain links TRBV7-2 with TRBJ1-6; unclear D gene. V was clipped by 4 bases and J by 5 bases, with 9 bases between them. Germline V lookup: CDR1 SGHTA, CDR2 FQGNSA. CDR3 length equals 14 residues. CDR3 sequence (DNA): TGTGCCAGCAGCTCTGGCCCGGATAATTCACCCCTCCACTTT. Translated, it gives CASSSGPDNSPLHF.

This clonotype was seen ten or more times. The V and J genes are TRBV29-1 and TRBJ1-2; 11 nucleotides align to TRBD1. The CDR3 spans 16 residues. CDR1 and CDR2 from the germline V gene are SQVTM and ANQGSEA. The V and J ends lost 3 bases and 2 bases, in that order; junction bases with no gene match: 8. CDR3 nucleotide sequence: TGCAGCGTTGACAGATCGGACAGGGGGCCCAACTATGGCTACACCTTC. Protein sequence: CSVDRSDRGPNYGYTF. The whole variable domain, filled in from reference TRBV29-1 and TRBJ1-2, reads SAVISQKPSRDICQRGTSLTIQCQVDSQVTMMFWYRQQPGQSLTLIATANQGSEATYESGFVIDKFPISRPNLTFSTLTVSNMSPEDSSIYLCSVDRSDRGPNYGYTFGSGTRLTVV.

This clonotype has more than one count but fewer than ten. The chain has TRBV19 and TRBJ2-7, with TRBD1 matching 7 bases. CDR3 length: 16 residues. Germline values: CDR1 LNHDA, CDR2 SQIVND (reference sequence). V trimming: 1 base; J trimming: 2 bases; junction bases outside the gene matches: 8. As DNA, the CDR3 is TGTGCCAGTAGTATAGTTGGTGGCAGGGGGACCTACGAGCAGTACTTC. The encoded protein is CASSIVGGRGTYEQYF.

The V gene is TRBV5-6, the J gene TRBJ2-7; D is possibly TRBD1 (6 bases). In germline, CDR1 is SGHDT, CDR2 YYEEEE. This CDR3 contains 13 residues. Trimming left V 6 bases short and J 3 bases short, with 13 bases between. This chain's CDR3 is CASKEGQSYEQYF. The CDR3 DNA reads TGTGCCAGCAAAGAAGGACAGAGCTACGAGCAGTACTTC.

This clonotype showed up many times. The rearrangement uses TRBV2 and TRBJ1-2; 8 bases fit TRBD1. V was pared by 8 bases and J by 6 bases, with 23 bases of the junction left unmatched. The germline V gene has CDR1 SNHLY and CDR2 FYNNEI. This CDR3 is built from 18 residues. The CDR3 region has the DNA TGTGCCAGCTTTTATGAGGGGGAACGACAGGGGATCGTGGATGGCTACACCTTC. Translating gives CASFYEGERQGIVDGYTF.

The CDR3 DNA reads as TGCAGTGCTTCCGTAGCGGGAGGGCACTACGAGCAGTACTTC. The encoded protein is CSASVAGGHYEQYF. The chain joins TRBV20-1 to TRBJ2-7, with TRBD2 matching over 11 bases. The CDR3 covers 14 residues. V lost 5 bases to trimming and J lost 3 bases; unmatched junction nucleotides: 6. Germline values: CDR1 DFQATT, CDR2 SNEGSKA (reference sequence).

This clonotype has more than one count but fewer than ten. The V gene is TRBV28, the J gene TRBJ2-1, with D perhaps TRBD2 (6 bases). Trimming took off 6 bases at V and 3 bases at J, with 15 bases between the two ends. CDR1 MDHEN and CDR2 SYDVKM come from the germline V gene. The CDR3 runs 15 residues. Here the CDR3 reads CASRPGQGLYNEQFF. CDR3 nucleotides: TGTGCCAGCAGACCGGGGCAGGGACTCTACAATGAGCAGTTCTTC.

This clonotype was observed at least ten times. V and J are TRBV12-3 or TRBV12-4 and TRBJ1-1; D is possibly TRBD1 (6 bases). CDR3 length: 17 residues. V lost 6 bases and J lost 2, with 22 bases in between. This chain's CDR3 is CASSQQSLTGSNTEAFF. CDR3 coding DNA: TGTGCCAGCAGCCAACAGTCCCTTACAGGGTCTAACACTGAAGCTTTCTTT.

This chain joins TRBV29-1 and TRBJ1-2, with D possibly TRBD1 on 6 matching bases. CDR1 SQVTM and CDR2 ANQGSEA come from the germline V gene. The V gene lost 5 bases and the J gene lost 7 bases, with 14 bases spanning the gap. The CDR3 extends over 12 amino acids. The CDR3 is CSVTGTGSGYTF. CDR3 coding DNA: TGCAGCGTTACAGGGACGGGGAGTGGCTACACCTTC.

This clonotype was counted many times. The chain carries TRBV5-1 and TRBJ2-1, with D unresolved. The CDR3 has 16 residues. Germline-derived CDR1 and CDR2 are SGHRS and YFSETQ. V dropped 1 base and J dropped 0 bases, with 11 bases sitting between them. The CDR3 DNA reads as TGCGCCAGCAGCTTGTTGACGGTAAGCTCCTACAATGAGCAGTTCTTC. Translation gives CASSLLTVSSYNEQFF.

This clonotype was seen many times. The rearrangement joins TRBV7-2 to TRBJ2-1; D gene ambiguous. There are 15 residues in the CDR3. V was pared by 5 bases and J by 0 bases, with 11 bases between. Germline CDR1 is SGHTA and CDR2 is FQGNSA. CDR3 residues: CASSILRSSYNEQFF. The DNA for the CDR3 is TGTGCCAGCAGCATACTCCGGAGCTCCTACAATGAGCAGTTCTTC.

This clonotype occurred a few times. A much larger clone lies one base from this, so it may be a read error. The rearrangement links TRBV20-1 to TRBJ2-5; weak D call: TRBD2 (6 bases). Deletions cut 4 bases from V and 5 bases from J, with 17 bases between. Germline V CDR1 and CDR2: DFQATT, SNEGSKA (reference sequence). This CDR3 region has 14 residues. The CDR3 DNA follows: TGCAGTGCTAACGGGGGAGCCCTAACGGAGACCCAGTACTTC. Translated, it gives CSANGGALTETQYF.